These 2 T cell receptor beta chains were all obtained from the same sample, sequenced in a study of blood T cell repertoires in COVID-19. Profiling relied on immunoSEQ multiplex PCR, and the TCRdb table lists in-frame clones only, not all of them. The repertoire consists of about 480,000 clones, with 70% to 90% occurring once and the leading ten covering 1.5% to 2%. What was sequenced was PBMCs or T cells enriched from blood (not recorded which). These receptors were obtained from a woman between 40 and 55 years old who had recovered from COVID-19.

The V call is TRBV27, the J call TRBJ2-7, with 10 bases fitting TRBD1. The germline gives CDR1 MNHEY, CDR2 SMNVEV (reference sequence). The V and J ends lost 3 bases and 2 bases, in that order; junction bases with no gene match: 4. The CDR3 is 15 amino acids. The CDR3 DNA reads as TGTGCCAGCAGTTTGGGACAGGGGACCCCCTACGAGCAGTACTTC. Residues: CASSLGQGTPYEQYF.

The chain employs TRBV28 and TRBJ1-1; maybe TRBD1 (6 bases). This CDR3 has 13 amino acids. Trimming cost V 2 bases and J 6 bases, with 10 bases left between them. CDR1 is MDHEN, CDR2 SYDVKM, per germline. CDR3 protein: CASSLRDTAEAFF. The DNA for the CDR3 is TGTGCCAGCAGTTTACGGGACACAGCTGAAGCTTTCTTT.